These 11 T cell receptor beta chains came from one sample sequenced in a study of blood T cell repertoires in COVID-19. Some clones are missing from TCRdb's copy, which holds only in-frame ones; the method was immunoSEQ multiplex PCR. The sample yields 40,000 to 45,000 clones, roughly 90% seen once. The sequenced sample was peripheral blood. The receptors shown here come from a man aged 45-65 years with active COVID-19.

The chain has TRBV19 and TRBJ2-5, with 12 positions matching TRBD2. Looked up from germline, CDR1 is LNHDA and CDR2 is SQIVND (reference sequence). There are 16 residues in the CDR3. The J segment lost 0 bases and the V segment lost 4 bases, leaving 3 bases of the junction unmatched. DNA for the CDR3: TGTGCCAGTAGTAACGGACTAGCGGGGTACCAAGAGACCCAGTACTTC. It codes for CASSNGLAGYQETQYF.

The J gene is TRBJ1-2, the V gene TRBV6-5, with no clear D. Trimming left V 2 bases short and J 8 bases short, with 6 bases between. The germline CDR1 and CDR2 sequences are MNHEY and SVGAGI. There are 11 residues in the CDR3. CDR3 coding DNA: TGTGCCAGCAGTTACGGGCACGGCTACACCTTC. As protein: CASSYGHGYTF.

This clone was seen only once. The chain employs TRBV5-1 and TRBJ2-1; 9 bases match TRBD1. The trim removed 4 bases at V and 8 bases at J, leaving 10 bases unmatched. The CDR3 length is 15 residues. The germline V gene has CDR1 SGHRS and CDR2 YFSETQ. CDR3 DNA sequence: TGCGCCAGCAGCCCTGGGGACAGGGCTTTGGATGAGCAGTTCTTC. Its protein product is CASSPGDRALDEQFF.

The CDR3 region is CASSLQGRGDYGYTF. As DNA, the CDR3 is TGTGCCAGCTCACTACAGGGCCGCGGCGACTATGGCTACACCTTC. The rearrangement joins TRBV18 to TRBJ1-2; a weak D match, TRBD1 (6 bases). The CDR3 runs to 15 residues. CDR1 is KGHSH, CDR2 LQKENI, per germline. Deletions cut 4 bases from V and 3 bases from J, with 15 bases between.

The chain employs TRBV29-1 and TRBJ1-2, with D possibly matching TRBD1 (6 bases). The CDR3 covers 15 residues. CDR1 and CDR2 from the germline V gene are SQVTM and ANQGSEA. V was pared by 5 bases and J by 2 bases, with 18 bases between. The CDR3 protein is CSVKKNAGVNYGYTF. In DNA, the CDR3 is TGCAGCGTTAAAAAAAATGCAGGGGTCAACTATGGCTACACCTTC. Full variable domain (remainder filled in from reference TRBV29-1 and TRBJ1-2): SAVISQKPSRDICQRGTSLTIQCQVDSQVTMMFWYRQQPGQSLTLIATANQGSEATYESGFVIDKFPISRPNLTFSTLTVSNMSPEDSSIYLCSVKKNAGVNYGYTFGSGTRLTVV.

The V and J genes are TRBV6-5 and TRBJ1-1, with 8 bases that match TRBD1. J was trimmed by 7 bases and V by 0 bases; bases with no gene match: 7. The CDR3 covers 15 residues. Germline-derived CDR1 and CDR2 are MNHEY and SVGAGI. CDR3 protein: CASSYSAGGAFEAFF. In DNA form, the CDR3 reads TGTGCCAGCAGTTACTCGGCAGGGGGCGCTTTTGAAGCTTTCTTT.

This clone was observed a few times. The DNA for the CDR3 is TGTGCCAGCAGCTTAGCGAGCCGTGGAGGGAGCTCGGTTACGCAGTATTTT. It yields the protein CASSLASRGGSSVTQYF. V gene TRBV7-7 combines with J gene TRBJ2-3, with D possibly TRBD2 on 6 matching bases. Trimming removed 0 bases from V and 8 bases from J, with 21 bases in between. CDR3 length: 17 residues. Germline V gene data show CDR1 as SSHAT and CDR2 as FNYEAQ (reference sequence).

V gene TRBV6-2 or TRBV6-3 combines with J gene TRBJ1-2, with 7 bases matching TRBD1. V shed 2 bases, J shed 4 bases, and the junction held 7 bases outside the gene matches. Germline V gene lookup returns CDR1 MNHEY and CDR2 SVGEGT. This CDR3 contains 15 residues. The CDR3: CASSYTSGTVYGYTF. The CDR3 nucleotides read TGTGCCAGCAGTTACACGTCCGGGACAGTCTATGGCTACACCTTC.

The V gene is TRBV9, the J gene TRBJ2-7; 8 bases line up with TRBD1. With 3 bases clipped from V and 1 base from J, the junction kept 12 bases outside the gene matches. The CDR3 covers 17 residues. Germline V gene data show CDR1 as SGDLS and CDR2 as YYNGEE. CDR3 sequence reads: CASSAYSGTGLSYEQYF. The CDR3 bases are TGTGCCAGCAGCGCTTACTCCGGGACAGGTTTGTCCTACGAGCAGTACTTC.

The chain links TRBV7-2 to TRBJ2-3; TRBD1 matches 9 bases. Looked up from germline, CDR1 is SGHTA and CDR2 is FQGNSA. J was trimmed by 1 base and V by 5 bases; bases with no gene match: 16. The CDR3 loop spans 19 amino acids. CDR3 region: CASSHYTINRGLGTDTQYF. CDR3 DNA sequence: TGTGCCAGCAGCCACTACACTATCAACAGGGGGCTGGGCACAGATACGCAGTATTTT.

This chain joins TRBV11-2 and TRBJ2-7, with 12 nucleotides matching TRBD2. CDR1 and CDR2 (germline): SGHAT, FQNNGV. The CDR3 contains 17 residues. The junction had 12 bases not matched to a gene; V was cut back by 5 bases and J by 4 bases. CDR3 nucleotide sequence: TGTGCCAGCAGCCTAAGCGGACTAGCGGGACGTACGTACGAGCAGTACTTC. As protein: CASSLSGLAGRTYEQYF.